This T cell receptor beta chain appears in the sequencing data of a study of pediatric ulcerative colitis (dated by TCRdb to about 2019). Study-wide context: Pancolitis was present in roughly 7 ulcerative colitis patients and left-sided colitis in two, and histology consistent with ulcerative colitis was found in all of these patients. From under 10 newly diagnosed, treatment-naive pediatric ulcerative colitis patients and a few non-IBD control children, paired blood and rectal samples were collected. By Pediatric Ulcerative Colitis Activity Index, mild disease was classified in a couple of patients, moderate disease in several and acute severe colitis in three. Study-wide conclusions, independent of this receptor: Controls, mild-moderate and acute severe colitis patients were separated by rectal repertoire features, and reduced rectal diversity due to clonal expansions was observed in acute severe colitis. Because the repertoires came from total lymphocyte DNA, rare subsets such as regulatory T cells may have patterns that are not reflected. A couple of patients' blood samples yielded substantially fewer templates for technical reasons and were excluded from blood-rectal overlap analysis. Blood-derived T cells may have been included in the rectal pinch biopsies, particularly in patients with overt colitis. Clonal overlap between a subject's own blood and rectum was significantly greater in ulcerative colitis patients than in controls, which suggests more T cell trafficking to inflamed tissue. The healthy control group was small, with only a few individuals. A couple of rectal CDR3 clonotypes turned up in every ulcerative colitis patient but in none of the controls.

One to two pinch biopsies were taken from the rectum for research during colonoscopy. Before the diagnostic colonoscopy, none of the ulcerative colitis patients had been given immunosuppressive medication. Before DNA was isolated, the rectal biopsies underwent proteinase K digestion. The Wizard kit (Promega) was used to extract genomic DNA from the blood and intestinal samples. A word on this clone: Its binding antigen is unknown. Per-base qualities were not stored, and no clone one base away is much larger.

The CDR3 spans 15 residues, from the cysteine through the phenylalanine. The read is trimmed to its CDR3 DNA, 45 bases read in frame from base 1. For CDR1 and CDR2, the germline V gene lists MNHNS and SASEGT. Trimming takes 1 base from V and 0 bases from J, and the germline ends sit 9 bases apart. Rearranged CDR3 beta regions were amplified from genomic DNA with multiplex V and J primers using the immunoSEQ TRB Survey service. Survey-level sequencing depth of up to 500,000 reads per sample was used to keep depth equal across samples. Libraries were purified and pooled, and sequencing was performed on Illumina technology. As for how the authors treated the data: immunoSEQ online tools were used for productive clonality, sample overlap, pairwise scatters, CDR3 beta length, V/D/J gene usage and productiveness. Calculated diversity was defined as the number of unique rearrangements divided by total templates times 100, and Shannon and Simpson indices were additionally computed. Z-score normalized data were analyzed by principal component analysis with the R prcomp function and the ggbiplot package. Morisita's index was used to measure clonal overlap between blood and rectum within each subject. Sourced from immuneACCESS, this table was stored by TCRdb with only in-frame sequences that have V and J called. A share of the clones is absent; for the studies checked, an unresolved V gene accounts for under half, and the remainder has no known explanation. D and trimming were read from the DNA, whereas the V and J calls and clone size are those reported in that table. A total of about 35,000 clones appear in this sample, roughly 77% of them only once. The ten largest account for over 0.95% of the sample.

The chain was built from TRBV6-1 and TRBJ1-1; no D segment can be confidently identified. This receptor was obtained from a boy between 10 and 17 years old with mild ulcerative colitis. The specimen was gut tissue. The nucleotide sequence reads as follows: TGTGCCAGCAGTGAAGGAAGGGTAATGAACACTGAAGCTTTCTTT. Protein translation: CASSEGRVMNTEAFF.